A single sample is the source of the 5 T cell receptor beta chains below, sequenced in a study of cytomegalovirus exposure and HLA in healthy donors. The table came from immunoSEQ multiplex PCR; TCRdb's copy has only in-frame clones and leaves some out. The sample consists of approximately 260,000 clones, 80% to 90% of them appearing once. The material sequenced was PBMCs. These receptors came from a woman younger than 35 in good health and CMV-seronegative.

Turning to this clone: The identical CDR3 is also encoded by other nucleotide sequences in the sample. The genes are TRBV7-8 and TRBJ2-7, with 13 bases that match TRBD2. The CDR3 sequence is 15 residues long. Germline V gene lookup returns CDR1 SGHVS and CDR2 FQNEAQ. The trim removed 3 bases at V and 4 bases at J, leaving 3 bases unmatched. The CDR3 sequence: CASSLTSGRRYEQYF. Written as DNA, the CDR3 is TGTGCCAGCAGCTTGACTAGCGGGAGGAGATACGAGCAGTACTTC. Variable domain in full (rest from reference TRBV7-8 and TRBJ2-7): GAGVSQSPRYKVAKRGQDVALRCDPISGHVSLFWYQQALGQGPEFLTYFQNEAQLDKSGLPSDRFFAERPEGSVSTLKIQRTQQEDSAVYLCASSLTSGRRYEQYFGPGTRLTVT.

The J gene is TRBJ1-5, the V gene TRBV4-1; 8 bases map to TRBD1. This CDR3 spans 15 amino acids. Germline V gene sequence: CDR1 MGHRA, CDR2 YSYEKL. V trimming: 3 bases; J trimming: 6 bases; junction bases outside the gene matches: 7. The CDR3 DNA is TGCGCCAGCAGCCACCTAGGACAGGGCGGTCAGCCCCAGCATTTT. Translation gives CASSHLGQGGQPQHF.

The chain uses TRBV5-1 and TRBJ2-7; 7 bases fit TRBD1. The V gene's germline CDR1 is SGHRS and CDR2 YFSETQ. The CDR3 has 16 residues. The ends lost 2 bases at V and 1 base at J; junction bases unmatched: 9. The CDR3 is CASSFLGTETSYEQYF. The CDR3 DNA reads as TGCGCCAGCAGCTTTCTCGGGACAGAAACGTCCTACGAGCAGTACTTC.

V is TRBV18 and J is TRBJ1-2, with D maybe TRBD1 (6 bases). Deletions cut 3 bases from V and 4 bases from J, with 24 bases between. Per the germline V gene, CDR1 is KGHSH and CDR2 is LQKENI. The CDR3 covers 18 residues. In DNA form, the CDR3 reads TGTGCCAGCTCACCCCGGGGACAACTTGAAGGGGTAGGCTATGGCTACACCTTC. This codes for CASSPRGQLEGVGYGYTF.

The chain carries TRBV7-2 and TRBJ2-3, with 8 bases lining up with TRBD1. Looked up from germline, CDR1 is SGHTA and CDR2 is FQGNSA. The CDR3 is made up of 16 amino acids. J gave up 2 bases and V 6 bases, and 10 bases lay outside the gene matches. CDR3 bases: TGTGCCAGCAGTCCCCAGGGGGCAGGGTCCACAGATACGCAGTATTTT. It codes for CASSPQGAGSTDTQYF.